This T cell receptor beta chain was profiled in a study of radiation and T cells in renal cell carcinoma. Background on the study: Nephrectomy followed 15 Gy stereotactic body radiation by 4 weeks. Study observations and caveats: Pretreatment tumor biopsies were lacking, so baseline clonotypes are unknown.

Documented time point: baseline pretreatment blood. The sample's treatment: 15 Gy SBRT to primary tumor, nephrectomy 4 weeks later. Profiling relied on immunoSEQ multiplex PCR, and the TCRdb table lists in-frame clones only, not all of them. Counted here are roughly 150,000 clones, 88% occurring once; the ten biggest clones make up 4.1%. As for this clone: Its target is not known.

This receptor was obtained from a woman between 70 and 85 years old with renal cell carcinoma. Sequencing used blood, obtained from a patient whose treatment included radiotherapy and nephrectomy.

The CDR3 nucleotides are TGTGCCAGCAGTTACTCTCCCGGACAGGGACGGGAGCAGTTCTTC. Protein: CASSYSPGQGREQFF. V is TRBV6-5 and J is TRBJ2-1; 8 bases fit TRBD1. The CDR3 covers 15 residues. The V gene's germline CDR1 is MNHEY and CDR2 SVGAGI. V trimming: 0 bases; J trimming: 10 bases; junction bases outside the gene matches: 8.